These 2 T cell receptor beta chains came from one sample sequenced in a study of regulatory T cells in long-lasting Graves disease. Time point here: newly diagnosed GD, antithyroid drugs for less than 3 months. Researchers made the TCR library from RNA that was extracted from PBMCs. Researchers made TCR beta libraries by using iRepertoire HTBI primers and running Arm-PCR on CDR3 regions. Each CDR3 protein gets one entry after TCRdb re-called the multiplex PCR reads with MiXCR. This table has 350,000 to 400,000 distinct CDR3 sequences, 15% to 20% appearing once. The same sample was also studied in work on T cells in Graves' hyperthyroidism and ophthalmopathy.

This material consisted of peripheral blood mononuclear cells (PBMCs), taken at new diagnosis, from a patient treated with antithyroid drugs. The receptor set was obtained from a woman aged 18-30 years with Graves disease.

This clonotype was recorded at least ten times. The gene calls are TRBV5-1 and TRBJ2-1; 7 nucleotides line up with TRBD2. V shed 4 bases and J 3 bases; nucleotides not matched to a gene: 7. Germline V CDR1 and CDR2: SGHRS, YFSETQ. This CDR3 spans 15 amino acids. CDR3 protein: CASSPLSGGYNEQFF. DNA for the CDR3: TGCGCCAGCAGCCCTCTTTCGGGGGGCTACAATGAGCAGTTCTTC. The whole variable domain, remainder taken from reference TRBV5-1 and TRBJ2-1, is KAGVTQTPRYLIKTRGQQVTLSCSPISGHRSVSWYQQTPGQGLQFLFEYFSETQRNKGNFPGRFSGRQFSNSRSEMNVSTLELGDSALYLCASSPLSGGYNEQFFGPGTRLTVL.

In this sample, this clonotype turned up a few times. This chain joins TRBV4-1 and TRBJ2-2, with 8 positions matching TRBD2. This CDR3 has 18 amino acids. Germline V gives CDR1 MGHRA, CDR2 YSYEKL. The V and J ends lost 1 base and 0 bases, in that order; junction bases with no gene match: 7. This CDR3 is CASSQGTGGFTNTGELFF. The CDR3 DNA sequence: TGCGCCAGCAGCCAAGGAACGGGGGGGTTCACGAACACCGGGGAGCTGTTTTTT.